The following is a T cell receptor beta chain sequence with its context. Its target is not known. Unmatched junction bases numbered 7, after V lost 6 bases and J lost 3 bases. The CDR3 extends over 14 amino acids. Looked up from germline, CDR1 is SNHLY and CDR2 is FYNNEI. This entry is derived from a study of T-cell reconstitution after alpha-beta-depleted transplantation in children. Regarding the study as a whole: Expanded clones from the graft, numbering several hundred, reportedly supplied alpha-beta T cells about two months after transplant.

The TCRbeta library was prepared with unique molecular identifiers. TCRdb reprocessed the PCR reads with MiXCR, giving one entry per CDR3 protein. The repertoire holds 45,000 to 55,000 distinct CDR3 sequences, with around 8.8% as singletons. Specimen: PBMCs, mostly from graft donor cells, collected 60 days after TCRalphabeta/CD19-depleted stem cell transplant. The genes are TRBV2 and TRBJ2-7; TRBD2 aligns across 8 bases. This TCR came from a male patient between 2 and 15 years old who had a stem cell transplant for chronic granulomatous disease, so the T cells may come from the graft donor. The CDR3 loop is CASSGWREVYEQYF. CDR3 in DNA: TGTGCCAGCAGCGGGTGGCGGGAGGTCTACGAGCAGTACTTC.